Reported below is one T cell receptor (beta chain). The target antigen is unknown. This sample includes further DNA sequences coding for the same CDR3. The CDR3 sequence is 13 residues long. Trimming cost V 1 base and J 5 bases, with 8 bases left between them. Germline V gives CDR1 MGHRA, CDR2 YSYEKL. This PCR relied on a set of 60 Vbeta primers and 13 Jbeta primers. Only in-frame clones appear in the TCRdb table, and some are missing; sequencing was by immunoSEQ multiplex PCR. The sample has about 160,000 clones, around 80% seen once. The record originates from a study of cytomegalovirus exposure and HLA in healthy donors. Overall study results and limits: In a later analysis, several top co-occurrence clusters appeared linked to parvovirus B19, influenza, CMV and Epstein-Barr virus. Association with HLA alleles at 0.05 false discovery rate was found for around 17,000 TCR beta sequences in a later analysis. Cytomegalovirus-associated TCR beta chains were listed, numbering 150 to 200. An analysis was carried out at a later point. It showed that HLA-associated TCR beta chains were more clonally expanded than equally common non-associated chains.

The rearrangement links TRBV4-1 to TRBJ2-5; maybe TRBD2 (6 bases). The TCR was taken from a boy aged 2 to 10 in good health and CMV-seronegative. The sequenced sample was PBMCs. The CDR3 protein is CASSQVGGETQYF. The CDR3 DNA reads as TGCGCCAGCAGCCAAGTTGGGGGGGAGACCCAGTACTTC.